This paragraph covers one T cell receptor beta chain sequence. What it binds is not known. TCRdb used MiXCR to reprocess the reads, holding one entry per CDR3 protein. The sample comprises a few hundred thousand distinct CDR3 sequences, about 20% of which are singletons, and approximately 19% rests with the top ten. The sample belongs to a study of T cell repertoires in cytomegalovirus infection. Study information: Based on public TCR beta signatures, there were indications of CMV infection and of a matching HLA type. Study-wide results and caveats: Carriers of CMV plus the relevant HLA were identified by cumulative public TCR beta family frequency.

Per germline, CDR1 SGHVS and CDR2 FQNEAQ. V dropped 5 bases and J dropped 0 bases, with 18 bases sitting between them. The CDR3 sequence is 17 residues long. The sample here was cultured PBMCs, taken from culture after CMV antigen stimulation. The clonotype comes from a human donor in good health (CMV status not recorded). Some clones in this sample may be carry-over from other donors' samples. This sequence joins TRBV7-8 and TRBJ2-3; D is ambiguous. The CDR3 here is CASSRPPVGESTDTQYF. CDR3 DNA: TGTGCCAGCAGCCGACCTCCAGTTGGAGAGAGCACAGATACGCAGTATTTT.